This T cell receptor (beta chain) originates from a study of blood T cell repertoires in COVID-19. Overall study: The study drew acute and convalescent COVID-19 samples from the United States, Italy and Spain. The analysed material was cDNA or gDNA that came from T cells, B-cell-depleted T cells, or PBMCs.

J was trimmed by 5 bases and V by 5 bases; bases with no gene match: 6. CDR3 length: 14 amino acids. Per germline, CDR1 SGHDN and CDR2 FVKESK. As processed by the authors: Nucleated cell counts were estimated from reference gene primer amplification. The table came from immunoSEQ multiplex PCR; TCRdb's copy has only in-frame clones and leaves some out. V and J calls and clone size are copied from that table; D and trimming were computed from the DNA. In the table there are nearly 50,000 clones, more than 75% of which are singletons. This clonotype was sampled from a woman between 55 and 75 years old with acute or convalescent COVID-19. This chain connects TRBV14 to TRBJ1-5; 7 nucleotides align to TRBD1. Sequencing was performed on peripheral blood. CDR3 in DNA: TGTGCCAGCAGCTACGACAGGGACGATCAGCCCCAGCATTTT. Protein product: CASSYDRDDQPQHF.